Below, 2 T cell receptor beta chains from the same sample are listed, as sequenced in a study of shared clonotypes between healthy human individuals. The table came from immunoSEQ multiplex PCR; TCRdb's copy has only in-frame clones and leaves some out. This sample has about 1 million clones; more than 65% occur once, and the top ten carry approximately 1.5%. Input material: memory CD4+ T cells sorted from blood. Subset specified: CD45RA-negative fraction. The receptor set was obtained from a young man in good health.

The rearrangement joins TRBV10-3 to TRBJ1-2; tentative D call: TRBD1 (6 bases). Germline loops: CDR1 ENHRY, CDR2 SYGVKD. Trimming cost V 6 bases and J 1 base, with 9 bases left between them. The CDR3 has 13 residues. The CDR3 bases are TGTGCCATCAGCAACAGGGATAACTATGGCTACACCTTC. Translated: CAISNRDNYGYTF.

The chain couples TRBV11-2 to TRBJ2-2; the match to TRBD1 covers 9 bases. Germline CDR1 SGHAT, CDR2 FQNNGV. V gave up 4 bases and J gave up 0 bases; unmatched junction bases: 6. The CDR3 loop spans 17 amino acids. The DNA for the CDR3 is TGTGCCAGCAGCTGGAAGCGACAGGGGGCGAACACCGGGGAGCTGTTTTTT. It is translated as CASSWKRQGANTGELFF.